Listed below are T cell receptor beta chains from one sample, sequenced in a study of CD8+CD57+ T cells in acquired aplastic anemia. Via MiXCR, TCRdb re-called the reads, giving one row per CDR3 protein. The sample shows approximately 150,000 distinct CDR3 sequences, about two thirds of them seen only once. Sequenced material: sorted CD4+, CD8+, or CD8+CD57+ T cells (not recorded which) from PBMCs. The receptors come from a human donor with aplastic anemia. Both conserved end residues are part of each CDR3.

j_call | v_call | cdr3_aa
TRBJ2-1 | TRBV7-9 | CASSLVPGVNEQFF
TRBJ2-2 | TRBV11-3 | CASSFGRGNTGELFF
TRBJ1-2 | TRBV4-2 | CASSQDGTGLNYSYTF
TRBJ2-5 | TRBV29-1 | CSARGTKQETQYF
TRBJ2-5 | TRBV29-1 | CSVGKVAETQYF
TRBJ2-5 | TRBV20-1 | CSAETSGRETQYF
TRBJ2-1 | TRBV19 | CASYLGNEQFF
TRBJ1-2 | TRBV5-6 | CASTTGTGILNYGYTF
TRBJ2-2 | TRBV20-1 | CSASGTEGTGELFF
TRBJ2-7 | TRBV20-1 | CSAREASGSYEQYF
TRBJ1-5 | TRBV7-2 | CASSQWVSQPQHF
TRBJ2-7 | TRBV7-9 | CASSLGGWEQHF
TRBJ2-7 | TRBV29-1 | CSVLGGTYEQYF
TRBJ2-3 | TRBV2 | CASRRTGTRDTQYF
TRBJ1-2 | TRBV20-1 | CSAPGQGANRYGYTF
TRBJ1-1 | TRBV20-1 | CSARDPGGSTEAFF
TRBJ2-1 | TRBV7-2 | CASSLVPGQANEQFF
TRBJ2-7 | TRBV29-1 | CSVRPGVGAYEQYF
TRBJ1-2 | TRBV25-1 | CASSENTRDGLGYTF
TRBJ2-5 | TRBV10-3 | CAIMASGAEETQYF
TRBJ2-7 | TRBV20-1 | CSARQGPYEQYF
TRBJ2-7 | TRBV27 | CASSLNGDGYEQYF
TRBJ1-1 | TRBV4-1 | CASSPTGTGATNTEAFF
TRBJ1-2 | TRBV19 | CASSTTVDSSYGYTF
TRBJ1-2 | TRBV19 | CASSIAMGAKGYTF
TRBJ1-1 | TRBV10-2 | CASVRQGRVDTEAFF
TRBJ2-5 | TRBV10-3 | CAISGKGGIQETQYF
TRBJ2-1 | TRBV20-1 | CSYSEGAHNEQFF
TRBJ1-5 | TRBV20-1 | CSARGPGGMVQPQHF
TRBJ2-1 | TRBV7-3 | CASSSLDSRNEQFF
TRBJ2-1 | TRBV25-1 | CGSSDPRQGGGNEQFF
TRBJ1-6 | TRBV11-2 | CASSLERNSPLHF
TRBJ2-7 | TRBV7-3 | CASSLVGDHLYEQYF
TRBJ2-5 | TRBV5-8 | CASSLEGSGRNQETQYF
TRBJ2-3 | TRBV24-1 | CATAGSTDTQYF
TRBJ2-7 | TRBV19 | CARPRDWAYEQYF
TRBJ1-2 | TRBV24-1 | CATSDRTGVNYGYTF
TRBJ2-1 | TRBV5-8 | CASRVVAAPNEQFF
TRBJ1-2 | TRBV15 | CATSRDAVYGYTF
TRBJ2-7 | TRBV7-9 | CASSLAPSGTYEQYF
TRBJ2-7 | TRBV20-1 | CSARKGQPVSYEQYF
TRBJ1-2 | TRBV19 | CASSTGTGDVNGYTF
TRBJ1-6 | TRBV20-1 | CSAQEAGGYNSPLHF
TRBJ2-7 | TRBV20-1 | CSARESAGLAGGPSSYEQYF
TRBJ1-1 | TRBV5-1 | CASSSGQGVGTEAVF
TRBJ2-7 | TRBV20-1 | CSASSGGGEREQYF